These T cell receptor beta chains were read from a single sample in a study of blood T cells in healthy people across ages. TCRdb passed the 5' RACE reads through MiXCR, listing each CDR3 protein once. The top ten hold around 0.75% of the sample, which has roughly 1,100,000 distinct CDR3 sequences, approximately 25% seen once. The same sample was also used in a study of T cells of mothers and their children.

Sequencing was carried out using blood. Source of these receptors: a girl aged 2 to 10 in good health. Both conserved end residues are part of each CDR3. Fields, in order: D gene, J gene, clone size, V gene, CDR3 DNA, CDR3 protein. A D gene is named only where the DNA matches it firmly. Rows give clone size only sometimes, using once, few, many, or a class for an expanded clone.

D gene: TRBD1
J gene: TRBJ2-7
clone size: few
V gene: TRBV7-9
CDR3 DNA: TGTGCCAGCAGCTCTGGGACAGGGGTCCTCTACGAGCAGTACTTC
CDR3 protein: CASSSGTGVLYEQYF

D gene: TRBD2
J gene: TRBJ2-2
clone size: -
V gene: TRBV6-1
CDR3 DNA: TGTGCCAGCAGTGAAATCGCTAGGACTAGCGGGCTTCTTGGACCTGACCGAGTTGAGCTGTTTTTT
CDR3 protein: CASSEIARTSGLLGPDRVELFF

D gene: TRBD1
J gene: TRBJ2-5
clone size: -
V gene: TRBV15
CDR3 DNA: TGTGCCACCAGCATAGGACAGGGGGCAGGAGAGCAGTACTTC
CDR3 protein: CATSIGQGAGEQYF

D gene: TRBD1
J gene: TRBJ1-1
clone size: -
V gene: TRBV7-3
CDR3 DNA: TGTGCCAGCAGCACGTCCACAGGGGGCTACACTGAAGCTTTCTTT
CDR3 protein: CASSTSTGGYTEAFF

D gene: TRBD1
J gene: TRBJ1-5
clone size: few
V gene: TRBV12-3/TRBV12-4
CDR3 DNA: TGTGCCAGAGCCGAACAGGGGAGCAATCAGCCCCAGCATTTT
CDR3 protein: CARAEQGSNQPQHF

D gene: -
J gene: TRBJ2-5
clone size: -
V gene: TRBV28
CDR3 DNA: TGTGCCAGCAGTTTACTTGACAGAAAGCAGTACTTC
CDR3 protein: CASSLLDRKQYF

D gene: TRBD2
J gene: TRBJ2-1
clone size: -
V gene: TRBV6-6
CDR3 DNA: TGTGCCAGCACCCGACTAGCGGGGGAAGCGCATGAGCAGTTCTTC
CDR3 protein: CASTRLAGEAHEQFF

D gene: -
J gene: TRBJ2-7
clone size: few
V gene: TRBV9
CDR3 DNA: TGTGCCAGCAGCGTAGAAGGGACTCACAACGAGCAGTACTTC
CDR3 protein: CASSVEGTHNEQYF

D gene: -
J gene: TRBJ2-5
clone size: -
V gene: TRBV7-2
CDR3 DNA: TGCGCCAGCAGCTTCAGACGGGGCCAAGAGACCCAGTACTTC
CDR3 protein: CASSFRRGQETQYF

D gene: TRBD2
J gene: TRBJ2-1
clone size: few
V gene: TRBV6-6
CDR3 DNA: TGTGCCAGCAGTTTCCCCGCGACTAGCGGAGAAAATGAGCAGTTCTTC
CDR3 protein: CASSFPATSGENEQFF

D gene: -
J gene: TRBJ1-5
clone size: few
V gene: TRBV10-3
CDR3 DNA: TGTGCCATCAGCGCCGACAGGTATCAACCCCAGCATTTT
CDR3 protein: CAISADRYQPQHF

D gene: -
J gene: TRBJ1-5
clone size: few
V gene: TRBV20-1
CDR3 DNA: TGCAGTGCTAGGTTCGGGACCCTAAACCAGCCCCAGCATTTT
CDR3 protein: CSARFGTLNQPQHF

D gene: TRBD1
J gene: TRBJ2-5
clone size: -
V gene: TRBV29-1
CDR3 DNA: TGCAGCGTCTTGACAGGGGGCAGCGTCCAGCAGTACTTC
CDR3 protein: CSVLTGGSVQQYF

D gene: -
J gene: TRBJ2-3
clone size: -
V gene: TRBV29-1
CDR3 DNA: TGCAGCGTTGAAGCCCGGACAACAGATACGCAGTATTTT
CDR3 protein: CSVEARTTDTQYF

D gene: -
J gene: TRBJ1-4
clone size: -
V gene: TRBV3-1
CDR3 DNA: TGTGCCAGCAGCCAAACAGAATGGGGCAGGGATGGAGAAAAACTGTTTTTT
CDR3 protein: CASSQTEWGRDGEKLFF

D gene: TRBD1
J gene: TRBJ2-7
clone size: -
V gene: TRBV29-1
CDR3 DNA: TGCAGCGTTGAAATGGACAGGCTTGACGAGCAGTACTTC
CDR3 protein: CSVEMDRLDEQYF

D gene: TRBD1
J gene: TRBJ2-5
clone size: -
V gene: TRBV20-1
CDR3 DNA: TGCAGTGCTAGAGATCTAAGGGCGGGACAGGGGTGGGAGACCCAGTACTTC
CDR3 protein: CSARDLRAGQGWETQYF

D gene: -
J gene: TRBJ2-5
clone size: -
V gene: TRBV6-5
CDR3 DNA: TGTGCCAGTTCAGGGTTGGGCGTCGAGACCCAGTACTTC
CDR3 protein: CASSGLGVETQYF

D gene: TRBD1
J gene: TRBJ2-5
clone size: -
V gene: TRBV7-9
CDR3 DNA: TGTGCCAGCAGCTTAGCTTCCGGGACAGGGTCAATCGGGCAGTACTTC
CDR3 protein: CASSLASGTGSIGQYF

D gene: TRBD2
J gene: TRBJ2-1
clone size: few
V gene: TRBV7-2
CDR3 DNA: TGTGCCAGCAGCCCCCCTGGGATAGAGCGGGGGGGAGGTGAGCAGTTCTTC
CDR3 protein: CASSPPGIERGGGEQFF

D gene: TRBD1
J gene: TRBJ2-5
clone size: few
V gene: TRBV28
CDR3 DNA: TGTGCCACCCAACCCGGGACAGGGGTAGGAGAGACCCAGTACTTC
CDR3 protein: CATQPGTGVGETQYF

D gene: TRBD2
J gene: TRBJ2-7
clone size: few
V gene: TRBV4-2
CDR3 DNA: TGTGCCAGCAGCCAAGACGCCGGACTAGCGGGAGGGGAGCAGTACTTC
CDR3 protein: CASSQDAGLAGGEQYF